The T cell receptor beta chain under discussion was sequenced for a study of shared clonotypes between healthy human individuals. Looking at the study overall: Every donor yielded three CD4 naive, three CD4 memory, two CD8 naive and one CD8 memory plate.

Naive CD8 cells comprised CD45RO-negative, CCR7-positively selected cells, excluding terminally differentiated effector memory CD45RA+ cells. Overall study findings and caveats: Relative to clonotypes present in all four donors, those not shared had lower generation probabilities. The study found 4.5% to 6% of naive CD4 clonotypes shared across four donors.

The junction had 5 bases not matched to a gene; V was cut back by 0 bases and J by 2 bases. The CDR3 is made up of 16 amino acids. The germline V gene has CDR1 SGDLS and CDR2 YYNGEE. Measured with immunoSEQ multiplex PCR; TCRdb has only the in-frame clones, and not every one. Seen here are millions of clones, 93% observed once, and the top ten hold more than 1.5%. This clone was counted a few times. Antigen specificity is unknown. What was sequenced was naive CD8+ T cells from PBMCs. This sequence joins TRBV9 and TRBJ2-3, with 8 bases matching TRBD1. This clonotype originated in a man younger than 35 in good health. Some clones in this sample may be carry-over from other donors' samples. CDR3 bases: TGTGCCAGCAGCGTAGGACAGGGGAGAACCACAGATACGCAGTATTTT. Residues: CASSVGQGRTTDTQYF.